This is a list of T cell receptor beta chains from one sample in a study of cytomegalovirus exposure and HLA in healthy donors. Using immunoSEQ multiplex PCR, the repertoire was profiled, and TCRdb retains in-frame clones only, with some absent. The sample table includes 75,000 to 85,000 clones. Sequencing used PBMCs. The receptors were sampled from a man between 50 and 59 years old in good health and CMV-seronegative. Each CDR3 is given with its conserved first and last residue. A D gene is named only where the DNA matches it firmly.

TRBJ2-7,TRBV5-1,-,TGCGCCAGCAGCTTTCTAAGGACAGTTGGGGACGAGCAGTACTTC,CASSFLRTVGDEQYF
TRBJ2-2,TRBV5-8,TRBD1,TGTGCCAGCAGCTGGGGACAGTACGAGAACACCGGGGAGCTGTTTTTT,CASSWGQYENTGELFF
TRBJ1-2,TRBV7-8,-,TGTGCCAGCAGCTTACAGTTTTCTTATGGCTACACCTTC,CASSLQFSYGYTF
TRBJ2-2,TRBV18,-,TGTGCCAGCTCACCGCAGGTGGCCGGGGAGCTGTTTTTT,CASSPQVAGELFF
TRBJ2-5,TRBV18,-,TGTGCCAGCTCACGCCGACAGCAAGAGACCCAGTACTTC,CASSRRQQETQYF
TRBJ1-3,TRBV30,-,TGTGCCTGGGACAGGCCAGGGATCTCTGGAAACACCATATATTTT,CAWDRPGISGNTIYF
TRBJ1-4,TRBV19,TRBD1,TGTGCCAGTACCTTTAGAGGACAGGGGAATGAAAAACTGTTTTTT,CASTFRGQGNEKLFF
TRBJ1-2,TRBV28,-,TGTGCCAGCAGTTCCCCTTTATCTGGCTACACCTTC,CASSSPLSGYTF
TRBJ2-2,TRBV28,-,TGTGCCAGCAGTGAGGGCCTTATCACCGGGGAGCTGTTTTTT,CASSEGLITGELFF
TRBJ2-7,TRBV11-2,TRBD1,TGTGCCAGCAGCCCACGACAGGGGGCTGCCTACGAGCAGTACTTC,CASSPRQGAAYEQYF
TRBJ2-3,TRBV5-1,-,TGCGCCAGCAGCGCGGGGGCCCCCACAGATACGCAGTATTTT,CASSAGAPTDTQYF
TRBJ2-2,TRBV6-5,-,TGTGCCAGCAGTTACTCGATGTCGGTCGGGGAGCTGTTTTTT,CASSYSMSVGELFF
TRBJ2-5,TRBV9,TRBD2,TGTGCCAGCAGCACGCCTATGGGTCGGGAGGGCCAAGAGACCCAGTACTTC,CASSTPMGREGQETQYF
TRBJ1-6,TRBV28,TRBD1,TGTGCCAGCAGTCTCCTCCCCGGGACAGCCAATTCACCCCTCCACTTT,CASSLLPGTANSPLHF
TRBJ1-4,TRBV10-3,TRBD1,TGTGCCATCAGCGCACAAGGGACAGGGCGAGAAAAACTGTTTTTT,CAISAQGTGREKLFF
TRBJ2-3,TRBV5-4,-,TGTGCCAGCAGCCTCCAACCGGGCCAGGGGAACACGGATACGCAGTATTTT,CASSLQPGQGNTDTQYF
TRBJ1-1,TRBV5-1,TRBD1,TGCGCCAGCAGCCAACAAGGGACAGGCACTGAAGCTTTCTTT,CASSQQGTGTEAFF
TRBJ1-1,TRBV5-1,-,TGCGCCAGCACCCGGGCGGGGCCTCGGATGAACACTGAAGCTTTCTTT,CASTRAGPRMNTEAFF
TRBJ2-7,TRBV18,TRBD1,TGTGCCAGCTCAGTCCGGGACAGGGCCTACGAGCAGTACTTC,CASSVRDRAYEQYF
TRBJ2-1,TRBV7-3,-,TGTGCCAGCAGTACCTTCGTAGGGGAGGCCCCATACAATGAGCAGTTCTTC,CASSTFVGEAPYNEQFF
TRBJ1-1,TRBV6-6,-,TGTGCCAGCAGGAAACAGCTGAACACTGAAGCTTTCTTT,CASRKQLNTEAFF
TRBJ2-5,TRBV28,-,TGTGCCAGCAGTTTACCCCCCCAGGAGACCCAGTACTTC,CASSLPPQETQYF
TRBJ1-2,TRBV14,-,TGTGCCAGCAGCCAAGTTGGAGGACAGACTAACTATGGCTACACCTTC,CASSQVGGQTNYGYTF
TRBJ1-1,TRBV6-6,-,TGTGCCAGCAGTTCGACAGCCCCGAACACTGAAGCTTTCTTT,CASSSTAPNTEAFF
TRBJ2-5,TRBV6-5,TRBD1,TGTGCCAGCAGTTACTACGGGACAGTCCAAGAGACCCAGTACTTC,CASSYYGTVQETQYF
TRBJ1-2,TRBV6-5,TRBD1,TGTGCCAGCTGGACCGGACAGGGACTCTATGGCTACACCTTC,CASWTGQGLYGYTF
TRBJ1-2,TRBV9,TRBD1,TGTGCCAGCAGCGTAGATCGGACAGGGCTTCGCTACACCTTC,CASSVDRTGLRYTF
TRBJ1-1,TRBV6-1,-,TGTGCCAGCAGTGAGTTTTTAAGGGGGACTGAAGCTTTCTTT,CASSEFLRGTEAFF
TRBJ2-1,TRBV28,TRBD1,TGTGCCACTAGAACGGGACAGGCTATCTACAATGAGCAGTTCTTC,CATRTGQAIYNEQFF
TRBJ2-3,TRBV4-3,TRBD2,TGCGCCAGCAGCCGCCAACTCACTAGCGGGTCGAGCACAGATACGCAGTATTTT,CASSRQLTSGSSTDTQYF
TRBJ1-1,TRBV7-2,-,TGTGCCAGCAGCTTAAGGACACGGGCTTTCTTT,CASSLRTRAFF
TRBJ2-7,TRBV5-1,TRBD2,TGCGCCAGCAGCTTGGGGTTAGCGGGGGGGACCTACGAGCAGTACTTC,CASSLGLAGGTYEQYF
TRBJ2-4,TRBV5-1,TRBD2,TGCGCCAGCAGCTTAAGCGGGGCAAAAAACATTCAGTACTTC,CASSLSGAKNIQYF
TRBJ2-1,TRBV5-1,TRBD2,TGCGCCAGCAGGAGGGGGACTAGCGGGAACAATGAGCAGTTCTTC,CASRRGTSGNNEQFF
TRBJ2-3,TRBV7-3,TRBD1,TGTGCCAGCAGCAGGGACAGGGGATACCAACTAGTGCAGTATTTT,CASSRDRGYQLVQYF
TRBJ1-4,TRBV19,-,TGTGCCAGTAGTATAGGTTTGGGGGGATTTGGCGAAAAACTGTTTTTT,CASSIGLGGFGEKLFF
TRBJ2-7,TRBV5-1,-,TGCGCCAGCAGCTTGGTTCCTCACAGCTCCTACGAGCAGTACTTC,CASSLVPHSSYEQYF
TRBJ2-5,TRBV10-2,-,TGCGCCAGCAGCCAACCAAAACCGGGACAACAAGAGACCCAGTACTTC,CASSQPKPGQQETQYF
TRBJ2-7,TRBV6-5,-,TGTGCCAGCAGGGACAGTACCTACGAGCAGTACTTC,CASRDSTYEQYF
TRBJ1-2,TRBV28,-,TGTGCCAGCGCAGCAGGGGACCCGGGCGGGGGATCCTATGGCTACACCTTC,CASAAGDPGGGSYGYTF
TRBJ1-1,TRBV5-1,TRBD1,TGCGCCAGCAGCTTGGGTGGCAGGGGGAGTCCTGCTTTCTTT,CASSLGGRGSPAFF
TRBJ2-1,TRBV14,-,TGTGCCAGCAGCCACTTCAATGAGCAGTTCTTC,CASSHFNEQFF
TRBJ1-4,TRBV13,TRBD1,TGTGCCAGCAGCGCCCCCGGGACAGCGCAATTTAATGAAAAACTGTTTTTT,CASSAPGTAQFNEKLFF